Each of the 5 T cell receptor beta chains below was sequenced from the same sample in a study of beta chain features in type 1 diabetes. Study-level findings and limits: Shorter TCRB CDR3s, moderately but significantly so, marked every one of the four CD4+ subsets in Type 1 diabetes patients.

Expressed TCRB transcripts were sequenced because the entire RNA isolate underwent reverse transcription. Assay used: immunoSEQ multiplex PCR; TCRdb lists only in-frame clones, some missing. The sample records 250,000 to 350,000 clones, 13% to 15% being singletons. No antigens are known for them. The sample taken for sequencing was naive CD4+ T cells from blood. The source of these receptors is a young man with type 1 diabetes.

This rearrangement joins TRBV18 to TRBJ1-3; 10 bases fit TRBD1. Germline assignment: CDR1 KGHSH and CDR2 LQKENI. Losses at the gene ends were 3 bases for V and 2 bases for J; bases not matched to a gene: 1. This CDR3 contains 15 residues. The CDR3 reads CASSPDRGPGNTIYF. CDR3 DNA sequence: TGTGCCAGCTCACCTGACAGGGGGCCTGGAAACACCATATATTTT.

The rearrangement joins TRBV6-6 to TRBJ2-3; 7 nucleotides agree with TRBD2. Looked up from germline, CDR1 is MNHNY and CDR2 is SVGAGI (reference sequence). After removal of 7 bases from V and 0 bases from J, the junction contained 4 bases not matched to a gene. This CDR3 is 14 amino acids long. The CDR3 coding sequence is TGTGCCAGCACCCCCGGGGGGAGCACAGATACGCAGTATTTT. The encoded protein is CASTPGGSTDTQYF.

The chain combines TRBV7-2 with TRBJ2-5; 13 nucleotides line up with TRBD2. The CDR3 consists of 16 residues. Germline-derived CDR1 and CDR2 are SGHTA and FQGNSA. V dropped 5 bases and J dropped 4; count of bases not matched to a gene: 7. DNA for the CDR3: TGTGCCAGCAGCCGGACTAGCGGGAGTGGTTTAGAGACCCAGTACTTC. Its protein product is CASSRTSGSGLETQYF.

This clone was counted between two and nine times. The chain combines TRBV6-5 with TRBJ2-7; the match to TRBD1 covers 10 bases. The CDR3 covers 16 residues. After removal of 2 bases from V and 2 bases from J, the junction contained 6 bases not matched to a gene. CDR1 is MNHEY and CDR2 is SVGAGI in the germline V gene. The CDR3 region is CASSYAAGTGAYEQYF. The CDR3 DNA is TGTGCCAGCAGTTACGCAGCCGGGACAGGGGCCTACGAGCAGTACTTC.

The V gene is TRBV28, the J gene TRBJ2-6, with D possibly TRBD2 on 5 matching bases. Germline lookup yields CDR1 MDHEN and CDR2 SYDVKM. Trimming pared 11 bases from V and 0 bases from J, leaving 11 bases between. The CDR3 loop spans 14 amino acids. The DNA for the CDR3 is TGTGCCTTAAGTCGGGGCTCTGGGGCCAACGTCCTGACTTTC. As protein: CALSRGSGANVLTF.